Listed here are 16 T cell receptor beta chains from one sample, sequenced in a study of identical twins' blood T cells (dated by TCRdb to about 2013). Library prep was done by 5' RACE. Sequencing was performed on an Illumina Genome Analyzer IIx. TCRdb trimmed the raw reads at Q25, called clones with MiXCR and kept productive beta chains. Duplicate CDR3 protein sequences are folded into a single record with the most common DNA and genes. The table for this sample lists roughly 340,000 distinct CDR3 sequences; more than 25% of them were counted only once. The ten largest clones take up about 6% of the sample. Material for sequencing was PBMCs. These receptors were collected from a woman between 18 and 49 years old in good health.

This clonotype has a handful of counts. The CDR3 reads CASSERHNNEQFF. CDR3 bases: TGTGCCAGCAGTGAGAGACACAACAATGAGCAGTTCTTC. The rearrangement links TRBV2 to TRBJ2-1; D gene ambiguous. The germline V gene has CDR1 SNHLY and CDR2 FYNNEI. CDR3 length: 13 amino acids. V was cut by 3 bases and J by 5 bases, with 8 bases left in between.

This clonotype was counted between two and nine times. The CDR3 DNA follows: TGTGCCAGCAGTTACGGGCGGGGGGTAAACAATGAGCAGTTCTTC. Amino acid sequence: CASSYGRGVNNEQFF. The chain links TRBV6-5 to TRBJ2-1; 8 positions agree with TRBD2. Trimming took 2 bases from V and 5 from J; bases not matched to a gene: 5. There are 15 residues in the CDR3. Per the germline V gene, CDR1 is MNHEY and CDR2 is SVGAGI.

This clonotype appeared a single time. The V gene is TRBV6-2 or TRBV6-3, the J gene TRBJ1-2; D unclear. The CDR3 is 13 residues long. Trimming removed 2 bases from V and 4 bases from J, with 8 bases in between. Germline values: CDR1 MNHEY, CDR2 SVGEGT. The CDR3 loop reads CASSYHRFYGYTF. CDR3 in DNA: TGTGCCAGCAGTTACCATCGGTTCTATGGCTACACCTTC.

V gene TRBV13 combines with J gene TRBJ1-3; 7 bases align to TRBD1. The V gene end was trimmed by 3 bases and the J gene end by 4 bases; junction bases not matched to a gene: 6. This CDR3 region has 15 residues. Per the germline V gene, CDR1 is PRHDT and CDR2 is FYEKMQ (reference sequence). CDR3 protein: CASSFGQVLGNTIYF. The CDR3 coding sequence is TGTGCCAGCAGCTTTGGACAGGTCCTGGGAAACACCATATATTTT.

The CDR3 loop is CASSFLADPTDTQYF. The CDR3 nucleotides are TGTGCCAGCAGTTTCCTAGCGGACCCCACAGATACGCAGTATTTT. The chain is built from TRBV5-6 and TRBJ2-3; 7 nucleotides line up with TRBD2. This CDR3 comprises 15 residues. The germline V gene has CDR1 SGHDT and CDR2 YYEEEE. J lost 2 bases, V lost 5 bases, and 8 bases had no gene match.

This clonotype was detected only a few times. The DNA of the CDR3 is TGTGCCAGCAGCTTGGCCGGTGCGGGGAACACTGAAGCTTTCTTT. Its translation is CASSLAGAGNTEAFF. V and J are TRBV7-9 and TRBJ1-1; D gene ambiguous. CDR3 length equals 15 residues. Trimming cost V 3 bases and J 1 base, with 12 bases left between them. The germline gives CDR1 SEHNR, CDR2 FQNEAQ (reference sequence).

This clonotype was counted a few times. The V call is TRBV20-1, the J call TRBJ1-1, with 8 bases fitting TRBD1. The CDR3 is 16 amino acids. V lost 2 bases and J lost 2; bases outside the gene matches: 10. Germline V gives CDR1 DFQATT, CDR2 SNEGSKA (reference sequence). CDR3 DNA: TGCAGTGCTAGACCGGACAGGGTCCATTTAAACACTGAAGCTTTCTTT. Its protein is CSARPDRVHLNTEAFF.

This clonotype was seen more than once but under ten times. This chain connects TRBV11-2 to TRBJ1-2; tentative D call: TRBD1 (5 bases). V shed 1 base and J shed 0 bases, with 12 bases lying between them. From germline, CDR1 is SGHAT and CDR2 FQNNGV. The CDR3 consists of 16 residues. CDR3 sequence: CASSLGGGTTNYGYTF. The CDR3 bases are TGTGCCAGCAGCTTAGGGGGGGGGACCACTAACTATGGCTACACCTTC.

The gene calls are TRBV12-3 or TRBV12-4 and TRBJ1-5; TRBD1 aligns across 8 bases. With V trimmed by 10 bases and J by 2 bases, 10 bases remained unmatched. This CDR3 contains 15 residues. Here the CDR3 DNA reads TGTGCCATCAGCAAATTGGGACAGGGCAATCAGCCCCAGCATTTT. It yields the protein CAISKLGQGNQPQHF.

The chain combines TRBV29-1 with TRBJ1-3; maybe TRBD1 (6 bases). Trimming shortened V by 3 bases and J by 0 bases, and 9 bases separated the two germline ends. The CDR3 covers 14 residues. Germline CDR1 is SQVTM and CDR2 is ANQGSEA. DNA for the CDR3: TGCAGCGTTGAGCAGGGGAGCTCTGGAAACACCATATATTTT. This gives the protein CSVEQGSSGNTIYF.

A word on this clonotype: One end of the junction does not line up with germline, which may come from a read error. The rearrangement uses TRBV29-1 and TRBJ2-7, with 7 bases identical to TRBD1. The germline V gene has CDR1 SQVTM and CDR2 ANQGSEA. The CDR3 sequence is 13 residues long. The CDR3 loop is CGVERDSTYEQYF. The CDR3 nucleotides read TGCGGCGTTGAAAGGGACAGCACCTACGAGCAGTACTTC.

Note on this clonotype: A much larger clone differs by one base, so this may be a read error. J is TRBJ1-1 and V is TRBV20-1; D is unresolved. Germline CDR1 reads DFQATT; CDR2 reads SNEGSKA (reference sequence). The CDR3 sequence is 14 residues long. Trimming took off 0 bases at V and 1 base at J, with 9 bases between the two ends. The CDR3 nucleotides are TGCAGTGCTAGAGAGTGGGGAGGGAACACTGAAGCTTTCTTT. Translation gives CSAREWGGNTEAFF.

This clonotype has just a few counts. As DNA, the CDR3 is TGCAGTGCTTACCAGGTTCGGGGCCAGCCCCAGCATTTT. It codes for CSAYQVRGQPQHF. The chain has TRBV20-1 and TRBJ1-5; D perhaps matches TRBD1 (5 bases). Germline lookup yields CDR1 DFQATT and CDR2 SNEGSKA (reference sequence). The length of the CDR3 is 13 residues. The germline V and J ends were trimmed by 5 bases and 7 bases, with 15 bases remaining between them.

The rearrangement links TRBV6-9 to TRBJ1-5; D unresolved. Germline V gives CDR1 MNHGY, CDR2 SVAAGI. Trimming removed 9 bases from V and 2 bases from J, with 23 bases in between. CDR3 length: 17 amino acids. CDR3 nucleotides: TGTGCCAGATCCCCCGGAAGACGTCCTAAGGGCAATCAGCCCCAGCATTTT. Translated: CARSPGRRPKGNQPQHF.

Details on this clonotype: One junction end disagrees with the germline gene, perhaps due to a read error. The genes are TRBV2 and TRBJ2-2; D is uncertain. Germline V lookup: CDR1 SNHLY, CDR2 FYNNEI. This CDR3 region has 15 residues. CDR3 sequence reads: CACSEVVSYTGELFF. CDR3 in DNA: TGTGCCTGCAGTGAAGTGGTCAGCTACACCGGGGAGCTGTTTTTT. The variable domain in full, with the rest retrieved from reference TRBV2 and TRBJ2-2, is EPEVTQTPSHQVTQMGQEVILRCVPISNHLYFYWYRQILGQKVEFLVSFYNNEISEKSEIFDDQFSVERPDGSNFTLKIRSTKLEDSAMYFCACSEVVSYTGELFFGEGSRLTVL.

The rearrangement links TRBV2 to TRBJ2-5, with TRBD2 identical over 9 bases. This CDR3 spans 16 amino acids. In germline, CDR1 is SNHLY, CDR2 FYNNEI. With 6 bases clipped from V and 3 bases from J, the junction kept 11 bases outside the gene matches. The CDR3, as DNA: TGTGCCAGCAGCCCAGATAGCGGGGGCTATGAAGAGACCCAGTACTTC. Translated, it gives CASSPDSGGYEETQYF.